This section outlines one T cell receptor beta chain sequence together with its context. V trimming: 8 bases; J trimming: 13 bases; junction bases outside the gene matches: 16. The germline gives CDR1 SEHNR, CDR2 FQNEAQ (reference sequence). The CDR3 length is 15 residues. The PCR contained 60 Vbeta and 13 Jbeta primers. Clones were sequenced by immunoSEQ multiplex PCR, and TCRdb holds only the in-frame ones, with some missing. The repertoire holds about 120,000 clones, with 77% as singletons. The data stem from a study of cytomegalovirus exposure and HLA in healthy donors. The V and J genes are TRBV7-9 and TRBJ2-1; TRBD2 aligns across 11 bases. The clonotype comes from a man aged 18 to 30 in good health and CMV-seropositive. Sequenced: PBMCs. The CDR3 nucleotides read TGTGCCAGCGGGGACGGGGCTAGCGGGAGGACCACACAGTTCTTC. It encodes CASGDGASGRTTQFF.